The clone carrying this TCR beta chain came up once. Its specificity is not known. The data originate from a study of CD8 T cells in ankylosing spondylitis. Quantitative 5'-RACE with molecular barcodes produced the TCR beta libraries. Using its own MiXCR run on the 5' RACE reads, TCRdb lists one record per CDR3 protein. The profile shows 150,000 to 200,000 distinct CDR3 sequences, roughly a third of them singletons. Overall study results and limits: Researchers report that disease-linked clones proved CD8+ and relatively rare in peripheral blood.

This CDR3 comprises 15 residues. V gave up 1 base and J gave up 3 bases; unmatched junction bases: 3. Germline-derived CDR1 and CDR2 are SGHRS and YFSETQ. Material: synovial fluid, either unsorted or a sorted T cell fraction (not recorded which). The chain joins TRBV5-1 to TRBJ2-1; 8 nucleotides line up with TRBD2. The clonotype originates from a male donor with ankylosing spondylitis. CDR3 DNA: TGCGCCAGCAGCTTGTCTAGCGGGTTCTACAATGAGCAGTTCTTC. As protein: CASSLSSGFYNEQFF.